This T cell receptor (beta chain) was recorded in a study of blood T cell repertoires in COVID-19. In the authors' methods: Estimated nucleated cell counts came from reference gene primer amplification. The assay was immunoSEQ multiplex PCR, and TCRdb's table has in-frame clones only and misses some. V and J calls plus clone size are reproduced from that table; the DNA served to infer D and trimming. The sample includes 400,000 to 450,000 clones, 70% to 90% of them seen just once. Germline V lookup: CDR1 SGHRS, CDR2 YFSETQ. The trim removed 0 bases at V and 3 bases at J, leaving 3 bases unmatched. This CDR3 region has 16 residues.

This clonotype originated in a woman between 50 and 59 years old with COVID-19, enrolled during active disease. Sequences were obtained from peripheral blood. The genes are TRBV5-1 and TRBJ2-4; 10 bases match TRBD2. In DNA, the CDR3 is TGCGCCAGCAGCTTGGAACTAGCGGGGCGCAAAAACATTCAGTACTTC. It codes for CASSLELAGRKNIQYF.